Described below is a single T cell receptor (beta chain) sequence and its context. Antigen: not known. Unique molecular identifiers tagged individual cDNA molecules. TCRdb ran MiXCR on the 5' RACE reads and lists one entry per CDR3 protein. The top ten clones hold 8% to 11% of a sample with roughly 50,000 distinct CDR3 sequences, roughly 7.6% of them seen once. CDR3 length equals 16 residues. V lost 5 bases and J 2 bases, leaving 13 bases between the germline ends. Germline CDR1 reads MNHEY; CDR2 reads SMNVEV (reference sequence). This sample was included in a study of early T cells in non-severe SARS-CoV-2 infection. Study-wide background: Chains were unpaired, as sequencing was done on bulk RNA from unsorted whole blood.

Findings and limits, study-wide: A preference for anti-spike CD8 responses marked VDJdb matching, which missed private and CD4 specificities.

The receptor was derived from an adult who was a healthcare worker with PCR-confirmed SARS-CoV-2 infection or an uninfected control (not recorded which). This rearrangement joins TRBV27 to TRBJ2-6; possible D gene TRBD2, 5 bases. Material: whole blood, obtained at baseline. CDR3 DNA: TGTGCCAGCAGTCCACCCGGGATGCCTGGGGCCAACGTCCTGACTTTC. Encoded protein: CASSPPGMPGANVLTF.